This T cell receptor beta chain was recovered during a study of T cells expressing NK-cell markers. General observations from the study: A few donors' CD3+CD56-NKG2C+ cells were dominated by the same clonotypes.

This CDR3 is 12 amino acids long. Per the germline V gene, CDR1 is SEHNR and CDR2 is FQNEAQ (reference sequence). In the case of this clonotype: Its cognate antigen is unknown.

TCRdb processed the 5' RACE reads again and assigns one entry to each CDR3 protein, with no DNA. The data include 250,000 to 300,000 distinct CDR3 sequences; the top ten clones carry roughly 4.2%. This clonotype was sampled from a woman aged 18-70 years in good health. The chain carries TRBV7-9 and TRBJ2-1; the D gene TCRdb calls, TRBD2, cannot be checked with no DNA. The sequenced material came from blood T cells: a sorted CD56 or NKG2C T cell subset, CD4+ or CD8+ T cells, or bulk PBMC T cells (not recorded which). The CDR3 here is CASSLVSGPQFF.